These 7 T cell receptor beta chains were all obtained from the same sample, sequenced in a study of T-cell memory formation after mild COVID-19. TCRdb processed the 5' RACE reads anew with MiXCR; each CDR3 protein has one entry. The table shows 410,000 or so distinct CDR3 sequences, with 23% occurring only once. Source material: PBMCs or a T cell subset sorted from them (not recorded which). All receptors come from an adult woman who had mild COVID-19 (a few samples of this study predate the infection). Cell type and time point are not known.

The genes are TRBV6-1 and TRBJ1-5, with 7 bases lining up with TRBD1. With V trimmed by 2 bases and J by 5 bases, 6 bases remained unmatched. This CDR3 has 15 residues. Germline loops: CDR1 MNHNS, CDR2 SASEGT. The CDR3 DNA sequence: TGTGCCAGCAGTGAAAGGGGGCAGGGGGATCAGCCCCAGCATTTT. Protein product: CASSERGQGDQPQHF.

A few counts support this clonotype. The chain couples TRBV15 to TRBJ2-1, with D unclear. Trimming left V 3 bases short and J 7 bases short, with 10 bases between. Looked up from germline, CDR1 is LNHNV and CDR2 is YYDKDF (reference sequence). The CDR3 is 13 residues long. The CDR3 sequence: CATSRALRNEQFF. CDR3 nucleotide sequence: TGTGCCACCAGCAGGGCCCTTAGGAATGAGCAGTTCTTC.

V usage is TRBV16 and J usage is TRBJ1-2; 8 bases line up with TRBD1. V was pared by 4 bases and J by 6 bases, with 10 bases of the junction left unmatched. CDR1 and CDR2 from the germline V gene are KGHSY and FQNENV. The CDR3 is 15 amino acids. The CDR3 sequence: CASSPQRQGWNGYTF. The CDR3 DNA reads TGTGCCAGCAGCCCCCAACGACAGGGGTGGAATGGCTACACCTTC.

This clonotype has just a few counts. CDR3 protein: CASTKDGGRGYGYTF. CDR3 coding DNA: TGTGCCAGCACTAAAGACGGGGGGCGCGGCTATGGCTACACCTTC. The chain employs TRBV2 and TRBJ1-2, with a weak D call TRBD1 (6 bases). Looked up from germline, CDR1 is SNHLY and CDR2 is FYNNEI. Trimming stripped 7 bases from V and 4 bases from J, with 19 bases between. The CDR3 consists of 15 residues. The complete variable domain, with remaining parts taken from reference TRBV2 and TRBJ1-2, reads EPEVTQTPSHQVTQMGQEVILRCVPISNHLYFYWYRQILGQKVEFLVSFYNNEISEKSEIFDDQFSVERPDGSNFTLKIRSTKLEDSAMYFCASTKDGGRGYGYTFGSGTRLTVV.

V is TRBV7-2 and J is TRBJ1-5; 7 nucleotides align to TRBD1. V shed 5 bases, J shed 5 bases, and the junction held 6 bases outside the gene matches. CDR1 SGHTA and CDR2 FQGNSA come from the germline V gene. CDR3 length: 14 amino acids. CDR3 loop: CASSAGQPHQPQHF. As DNA, the CDR3 is TGTGCCAGCAGCGCGGGACAGCCGCATCAGCCCCAGCATTTT.

This clonotype has a handful of counts. The chain recombines TRBV7-9 with TRBJ2-1; 8 positions match TRBD2. Germline CDR1 is SEHNR and CDR2 is FQNEAQ (reference sequence). Germline trimming cut 5 bases from V and 5 bases from J; bases unmatched to any gene: 8. This CDR3 comprises 15 residues. The CDR3 loop is CASSLPAGAHNEQFF. The CDR3 DNA follows: TGTGCCAGCAGCCTCCCAGCGGGAGCGCACAATGAGCAGTTCTTC.

This clonotype was observed at least ten times. V gene TRBV7-2 combines with J gene TRBJ1-5; unclear D gene. Between the trimmed V and J ends, which lost 2 bases and 2 bases, there was a span of 4 bases. The CDR3 has 13 residues. CDR1 is SGHTA, CDR2 FQGNSA, per germline. The CDR3 spells CASSLRGNQPQHF. CDR3 DNA sequence: TGTGCCAGCAGCTTAAGGGGCAATCAGCCCCAGCATTTT.